This record concerns one TCR beta chain sequence. The antigen it recognizes is unknown. Per-base qualities were not stored, and no clone one base away is much larger. This sample is part of a study of cytomegalovirus exposure and HLA in healthy donors (TCRdb year 2017). With regard to the full study: An earlier analysis of approximately 600 of the donors reported 250 to 300 Gb of sequence data and 117 million unique TCR beta sequences from 190 million or so T cells. High-throughput TCR immunosequencing, statistical association of individual TCRs with disease status, and machine learning were combined to predict cytomegalovirus infection status. A later genetic analysis used genome-wide SNP genotypes for 398 of the 666 donors, treating that subset as a discovery cohort. A later analysis re-examined previously published TCR beta repertoires from 500 to 700 donors and added high-resolution HLA genotyping to investigate patterns of TCR occurrence. About five DR-DQ haplotypes were handled as single units for association and clustering, since linkage in the cohort was strong. To decide whether each TCR beta V gene segment behaved as functional or pseudogenic, an earlier analysis of some 600 of the donors relied on high-throughput TCR beta sequencing. The number of donors typed differed by locus, with 629-630 for A, B, C, DRB1 and DQB1, more than 500 for DQA1, about 610 for DPA1, and about 450 for DPB1. The study aimed to test whether cataloging public T cell receptors could reveal signatures of past pathogen exposure. Every discovery cohort repertoire had been produced on one sequencing platform. In the later analysis, no new phenotypic data were used to find candidate immune exposures; instead, reliance was placed on TCR beta sequences and their occurrence across donors. Of the roughly 400 genotyped donors, roughly 76% were placed in the genetic ancestry cluster associated with self-reported Caucasian donors. Besides the first cohort of roughly 640 subjects, a separate validation cohort made up of roughly 120 different subjects was used. Donor age, sex, ethnicity and CMV serostatus were compiled alongside the repertoire data. About 310 gigabases of sequencing data and approximately 85 million unique TCR sequences were included in an early release covering roughly 700 HLA-typed donors. Class I and class II HLA loci were covered by the typing at four-digit resolution. The study profiled the T cell repertoires of about 720 subjects by immunosequencing and related them to cytomegalovirus serostatus. On average, roughly 240,000 unique TCR beta nucleotide sequences were sequenced per donor among roughly 430 genotyped donors of the cohort, with about 19% of those sequences being non-productive.

The protocol used for the library was the immunoSEQ multiplex PCR assay. The multiplex PCR relied on a mix of 60 forward primers for TCR Vbeta segments and 13 reverse primers for TCR Jbeta segments. Amplification of the CDR3 region of rearranged TCR beta genes was performed with a multiplex PCR assay on genomic DNA. The amplified TCR beta libraries were sequenced on the Illumina HiSeq System as 87-base-pair reads. In the paper's pipeline: In a later analysis, 80 million or so unique TCR beta chains were counted across the 500 to 700 repertoires, and about 9.9 million of these chains were shared by at least two donors. A nearest-neighbor algorithm error-corrected the raw reads and collapsed the reads into unique sequences, merging closely related sequences to remove PCR and sequencing errors. CDR3 sequences were aligned to IMGT reference sequences to assign V, D and J gene segments. For a sequence to be retained, a match of at least six nucleotides to both a V gene segment and a J gene segment was required. A rearrangement counted as productive if the CDR3 had no stop codons and remained in frame with V and J, and every other rearrangement counted as non-productive. Following IMGT convention, CDR3 was defined as the stretch from the second conserved V-encoded cysteine to the conserved J-encoded phenylalanine. In an earlier analysis of around 570 of the donors, sequences lacking an unambiguous match to a single V gene segment were excluded. An earlier analysis of a few hundred of the donors called V segments functional above 56.7% productive rearrangements and segregating when the between-donor standard deviation exceeded 5%. To diagnose cytomegalovirus status from the catalog of TCR beta chain sequences, a statistical classification framework was built. V and J gene assignment, in a later analysis, came from comparing TCR nucleotide sequences with IMGT/GENE-DB human TR gene sequences. In a later analysis, CDR3 sequences and most-parsimonious VDJ recombination scenarios were assigned using the TCRdist pipeline. In a later analysis, each TCR beta chain was defined by its CDR3 amino acid sequence together with its V-gene family, and reads lacking a unique V-gene family were excluded. As a way to deal with suspected cross-contamination and a sequencing artifact, a later analysis dropped roughly 600 nucleotide sequences that were highly shared and had low generation probability. For each public chain, a later analysis derived a clonal expansion index from normalized ranks of inferred template counts within each repertoire. In a later analysis, generation probabilities were computed with a VDJ recombination model fitted to out-of-frame rearrangements, and the resulting probabilities were checked against IGoR. A later analysis scored TCR-TCR, TCR-HLA and TCR-CMV co-occurrence with hypergeometric tests, applying a repertoire-size bias correction to TCR pairs. To estimate false discovery rates, a later analysis permuted the HLA or CMV assignments 20 times. A later analysis grouped co-occurring TCRs with DBSCAN, adding TCRdist sequence similarity when clustering within HLA-allele-positive subsets. Repertoires with fewer than 30,000 or more than 120,000 public chains were left out of co-occurrence clustering, as were a few repertoires with anomalous nucleotide sharing. This is the immuneACCESS table as TCRdb keeps it, with only in-frame sequences that have V and J called. A part of the clones is gone; compared with another copy, unresolved V genes explain less than half, and the rest is unexplained. The V and J calls and the clone size are those of that table, but D and trimming were determined from the DNA. The sample profile shows approximately 100,000 clones; around four fifths of them were found once. Roughly 1.9% of the sample is held by the ten biggest clonotypes.

The cohort was made up of 666 healthy bone marrow donors. At the time of sampling, every cohort member was nominally healthy, though immune exposures that went unrecorded were likely present. The donor tested CMV seronegative, placing the donor among the 350 to 400 seronegative members of the cohort. Every donor gave a peripheral blood sample, and the peripheral blood mononuclear cells from that sample were used for TCR beta sequencing. The Qiagen DNeasy Blood Extraction Kit was used to extract genomic DNA from the blood cell samples. Study-wide conclusions, independent of this receptor: Strong co-occurrence of HLA alleles, especially DR and DQ, made assigning TCR associations to individual alleles difficult. In vitro tests confirmed that a few of the cytomegalovirus-associated TCR beta chains recognize cytomegalovirus antigens. According to a later genetic analysis, donors in an Asian-associated ancestry cluster had fewer N-insertions in productive TCRs than the approximately 700-donor mean. Because counts were too low, about 15 rarely observed V segments, including chromosome 9 orphons, were left out of the earlier analysis of 587 of the donors. It was suggested by the authors that the approach could potentially be generalized to other disease states and immunological phenotypes. In both the original and validation cohorts, the classifier was reported to diagnose cytomegalovirus status with high specificity and sensitivity. A further reported finding was that TCR beta sequences accurately predicted the HLA-A and HLA-B alleles for most subjects in the first cohort. Presence/absence analyses assumed roughly uniform sequencing depth across donors, an assumption that may not hold. Correlated functional status among segregating V segments might reflect linkage disequilibrium, but an unknown experimental factor could not be ruled out. At a false discovery rate of 0.05, a later analysis linked fewer than 20,000 TCR beta sequences to specific HLA alleles. In an earlier analysis of approximately 590 of the donors, most TCR beta V segments were observed in productive rearrangements about 87% or about 30% of the time, broadly matching IMGT annotations. Because HLA typing was unavailable for some donors at each locus, only the typed subset was used in association tests. The study listed 164 TCR beta chains as associated with cytomegalovirus. In a later analysis, TCR association rates were found to vary across HLA loci, with the most associated TCRs seen for DRB1 alleles and the fewest for HLA-C alleles. For the cohort, immune exposure information was limited to CMV serostatus. Several of the top co-occurrence clusters appeared to be linked to parvovirus B19, influenza, CMV and Epstein-Barr virus, according to a later analysis. Only TCR beta chains were sequenced in this cohort, and the absence of alpha or paired-chain data limited detectable features. A later analysis found that most CMV-associated TCR beta chains appeared HLA-restricted, with HLA associations seemingly driven largely by CMV exposure. While some public TCRs were present in many individuals, most TCR sequences turned up only very rarely across donors. Some IMGT-functional V segments, including TRBV6-2 and TRBV6-3, could not be told apart with the 87-base-pair reads, so those segments were excluded. V-gene and J-gene trimming of TCR beta chains was associated with a missense DCLRE1C variant in a later genetic analysis, and the association was replicated in an independent cohort. In a later analysis, HLA-associated TCR beta chains showed more clonal expansion and lower generation probabilities than non-associated chains that were equally common. A cluster of highly shared sequence variants was judged likely to represent a technical artifact of the sequencing pipeline.

V is pruned by 3 bases and J by 5 bases, leaving 11 bases of the junction without a gene match. The CDR3 has 16 amino acids, counting the end cysteine and phenylalanine. The retained sequence is limited to the CDR3, 48 bases, with the frame set at the first base. CDR1 and CDR2 are read off the germline V gene (reference sequence) as LNHDA and SQIVND. Sequencing was carried out using PBMCs. The chain employs TRBV19 and TRBJ1-1, and TRBD1 aligns with 8 junction nucleotides. The receptor comes from a woman aged 40 to 49 in good health and CMV-seronegative. The CDR3 protein: CASSIWARGLGTEAFF. At the DNA level, the sequence is TGTGCCAGTAGTATCTGGGCCAGGGGGCTCGGGACTGAAGCTTTCTTT.